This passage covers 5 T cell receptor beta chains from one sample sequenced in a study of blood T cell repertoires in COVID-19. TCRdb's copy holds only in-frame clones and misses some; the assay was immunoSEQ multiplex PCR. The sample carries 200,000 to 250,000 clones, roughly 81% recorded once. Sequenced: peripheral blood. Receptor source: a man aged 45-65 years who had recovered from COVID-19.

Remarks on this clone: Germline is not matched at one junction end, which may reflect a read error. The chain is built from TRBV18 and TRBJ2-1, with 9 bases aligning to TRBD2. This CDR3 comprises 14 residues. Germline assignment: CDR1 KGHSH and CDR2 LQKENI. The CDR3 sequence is CASSPTIVAGDAIF. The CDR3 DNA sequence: TGTGCCAGCTCGCCTACCATAGTAGCGGGAGATGCGATCTTC. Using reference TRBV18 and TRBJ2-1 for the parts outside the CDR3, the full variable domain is NAGVMQNPRHLVRRRGQEARLRCSPMKGHSHVYWYRQLPEEGLKFMVYLQKENIIDESGMPKERFSAEFPKEGPSILRIQQVVRGDSAAYFCASSPTIVAGDAIFGPGTRLTVL.

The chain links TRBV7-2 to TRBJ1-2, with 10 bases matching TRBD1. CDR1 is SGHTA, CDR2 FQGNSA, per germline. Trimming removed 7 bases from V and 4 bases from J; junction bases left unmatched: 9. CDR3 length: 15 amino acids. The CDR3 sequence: CASTIPGTGAYGYTF. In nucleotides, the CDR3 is TGTGCCAGCACAATCCCGGGGACAGGGGCCTATGGCTACACCTTC.

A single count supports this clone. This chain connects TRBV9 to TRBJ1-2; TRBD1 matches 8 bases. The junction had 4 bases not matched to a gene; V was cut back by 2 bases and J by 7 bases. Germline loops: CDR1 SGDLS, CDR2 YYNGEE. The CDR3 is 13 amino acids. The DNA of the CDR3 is TGTGCCAGCAGCGTGTCAGGGGGCGGTGGCTACACCTTC. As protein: CASSVSGGGGYTF.

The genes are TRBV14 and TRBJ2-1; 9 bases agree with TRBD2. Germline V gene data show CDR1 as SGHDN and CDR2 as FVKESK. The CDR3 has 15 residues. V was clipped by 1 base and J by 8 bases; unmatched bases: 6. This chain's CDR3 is CASSQGQREVYEQFF. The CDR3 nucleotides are TGTGCCAGCAGCCAAGGCCAGCGGGAGGTCTATGAGCAGTTCTTC.

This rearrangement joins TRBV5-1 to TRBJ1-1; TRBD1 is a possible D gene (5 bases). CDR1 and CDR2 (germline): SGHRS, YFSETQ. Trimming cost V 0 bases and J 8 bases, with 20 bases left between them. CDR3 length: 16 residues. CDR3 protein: CASSLGEVGALGEAFF. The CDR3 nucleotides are TGCGCCAGCAGCTTGGGCGAGGTAGGGGCTTTAGGGGAAGCTTTCTTT.